Included here is one T cell receptor (beta chain) sequence, with context. What it binds is unknown. A 5'RACE reaction primed in the constant segment made cDNA libraries of TCR alpha and TCR beta, and these carried sample barcodes and UMIs. TCRdb analysed the 5' RACE reads with MiXCR anew, one entry per CDR3 protein. The table records approximately 150,000 distinct CDR3 sequences, around 13% of them present only once. This sample was included in a study of T-cell memory formation after mild COVID-19. The study's findings and limits: CD4+ contracting clones lay mainly in CM and EM, CD8+ ones in EMRA. CD4/CD8 balance characterized clones contracting day 15 to 85, and CD4+ skew characterized later expanders. The authors did not confirm SARS-CoV-2 specificity of second-wave clones peaking day 37.

Sequenced material: PBMCs or a T cell subset sorted from them (not recorded which). The TCR comes from an adult woman who had mild COVID-19 (a few samples of this study predate the infection). Cell type and time point are not known.

The CDR3 DNA sequence: TGTGCCAGCAGTGTTTCAGGGGGCAATGAGCAGTTCTTC. The encoded protein is CASSVSGGNEQFF. The chain is built from TRBV25-1 and TRBJ2-1, with 7 bases fitting TRBD1. The CDR3 consists of 13 residues. J gave up 6 bases and V 4 bases, and 3 bases lay outside the gene matches. Germline assignment: CDR1 MGHDK and CDR2 SYGVNS.